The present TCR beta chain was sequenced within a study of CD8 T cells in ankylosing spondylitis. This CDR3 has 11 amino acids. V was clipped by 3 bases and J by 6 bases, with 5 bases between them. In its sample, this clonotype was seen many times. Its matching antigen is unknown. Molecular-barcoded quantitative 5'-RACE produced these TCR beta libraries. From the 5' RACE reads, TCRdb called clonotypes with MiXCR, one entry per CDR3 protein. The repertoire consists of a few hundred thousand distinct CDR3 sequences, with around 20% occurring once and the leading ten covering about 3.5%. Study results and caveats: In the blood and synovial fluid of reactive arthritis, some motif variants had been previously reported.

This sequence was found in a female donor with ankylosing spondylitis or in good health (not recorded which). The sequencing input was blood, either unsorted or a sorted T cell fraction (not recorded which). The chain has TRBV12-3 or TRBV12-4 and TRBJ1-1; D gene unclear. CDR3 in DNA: TGTGCCAGCAGTTTGGGAGCTGAAGCTTTCTTT. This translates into CASSLGAEAFF.